This T cell receptor (beta chain) comes out of a study of blood T cell repertoires in COVID-19. The J segment lost 8 bases and the V segment lost 5 bases, leaving 10 bases of the junction unmatched. The V gene's germline CDR1 is MDHEN and CDR2 SYDVKM. The CDR3 is 15 amino acids. Authors' data handling: Amplification of reference gene primers was used by the study to estimate nucleated cell counts. The repertoire was sequenced with immunoSEQ multiplex PCR; TCRdb's copy has only in-frame clones and lacks some. V, J and clone size are taken as reported in that table, and D and trimming were inferred from the DNA itself. The sample records 200,000 to 250,000 clones, approximately 80% being singletons.

The sequence was obtained from a woman aged 50 to 60 with acute or convalescent COVID-19. Sequenced: peripheral blood. This chain uses TRBV28 with TRBJ2-1, with 9 nucleotides matching TRBD1. The CDR3 DNA reads TGTGCCAGCAGTCGCCCGGGACAGGGACGTGATGAGCAGTTCTTC. Translation: CASSRPGQGRDEQFF.